The 30 T cell receptor beta chains in this list originate from one sample, sequenced in a study of Ad26.COV2.S vaccination and SARS-CoV-2 variants. Method: immunoSEQ multiplex PCR; TCRdb's copy keeps in-frame clones and lacks some. The sample records roughly 420,000 clones, about 88% being singletons. The treatment was: around 19 received Ad26.COV2.S at low or high dose, single or two shots; about 5 received placebo; per-sample allocation not given. Specimens were obtained on day 63 following the first vaccine or placebo injection. The sequences come from peripheral blood, collected in a trial of Ad26.COV2.S vaccine versus placebo. The receptors were gathered from a person between 18 and 65 years old who received the Ad26.COV2.S COVID-19 vaccine or a placebo.

The chain is built from TRBV6-7 and TRBJ1-2; TRBD1 matches at 8 bases. TRBV6-7 is noted as an ORF with a role that remains uncertain. CDR3 length: 16 amino acids. Trimming at V came to 8 bases and at J to 0 bases, leaving 11 bases not matched to a gene. CDR3 loop: CASADASDRANYGYTF. The CDR3 DNA reads as TGTGCCAGCGCCGACGCATCGGACAGGGCTAACTATGGCTACACCTTC.

The rearrangement joins TRBV5-6 to TRBJ1-1; no clear D gene. Germline V gene lookup returns CDR1 SGHDT and CDR2 YYEEEE. CDR3 length: 12 residues. V was cut by 2 bases and J by 3 bases, with 5 bases left in between. The DNA for the CDR3 is TGTGCCAGCAGCTTCCACGACACTGAAGCTTTCTTT. It yields the protein CASSFHDTEAFF.

This sequence joins TRBV7-6 and TRBJ1-1, with 9 bases identical to TRBD1. V lost 4 bases and J lost 5; bases outside the gene matches: 5. There are 14 residues in the CDR3. Germline assignment: CDR1 SGHVS and CDR2 FNYEAQ. The CDR3 spells CASSSQGALTEAFF. CDR3 in DNA: TGTGCCAGCAGCTCACAGGGGGCGCTTACTGAAGCTTTCTTT.

The chain is built from TRBV7-9 and TRBJ1-2, with TRBD1 as a possible D gene (6 bases). V was cut by 4 bases and J by 6 bases, with 9 bases left in between. Germline CDR1 reads SEHNR; CDR2 reads FQNEAQ (reference sequence). This CDR3 has 12 amino acids. DNA of the CDR3: TGTGCCAGCAGCTGGGGGGGCGATGGCTACACCTTC. It is translated as CASSWGGDGYTF.

The chain has TRBV5-4 and TRBJ2-7; the D gene is possibly TRBD1 (5 bases). The CDR3 consists of 14 residues. V was pared by 1 base and J by 5 bases, with 13 bases between. Germline CDR1 SGHNT, CDR2 YYREEE (reference sequence). Here the CDR3 reads CASSLRGSRNEQYF. CDR3 nucleotide sequence: TGTGCCAGCAGCTTGAGGGGCTCCCGGAACGAGCAGTACTTC.

The gene calls are TRBV18 and TRBJ2-1; TRBD1 might be the D (7 bases). The CDR3 extends over 15 amino acids. Germline CDR1 is KGHSH and CDR2 is LQKENI. Trimming left V 2 bases short and J 3 bases short, with 11 bases between. The CDR3 reads CASSPGGGFYNEQFF. The CDR3 DNA is TGTGCCAGCTCACCAGGAGGGGGCTTCTACAATGAGCAGTTCTTC. Using reference TRBV18 and TRBJ2-1 for the parts outside the CDR3, the full variable domain is NAGVMQNPRHLVRRRGQEARLRCSPMKGHSHVYWYRQLPEEGLKFMVYLQKENIIDESGMPKERFSAEFPKEGPSILRIQQVVRGDSAAYFCASSPGGGFYNEQFFGPGTRLTVL.

This chain joins TRBV6-2 or TRBV6-3 and TRBJ1-5, with 12 bases fitting TRBD1. With 1 base clipped from V and 6 bases from J, the junction kept 1 base outside the gene matches. CDR1 and CDR2 (germline): MNHEY, SVGEGT. The CDR3 contains 15 residues. The CDR3 DNA sequence: TGTGCCAGCAGTTACTGGGGACAGGGGGCTCAGCCCCAGCATTTT. It specifies CASSYWGQGAQPQHF.

This clone was seen just once. The chain is built from TRBV14 and TRBJ2-1; D gene uncertain. This CDR3 contains 16 residues. Germline V gene lookup returns CDR1 SGHDN and CDR2 FVKESK. V was cut by 1 base and J by 0 bases, with 10 bases left in between. CDR3: CASSQVGRLSYNEQFF. The DNA for the CDR3 is TGTGCCAGCAGCCAAGTTGGGCGGCTCTCCTACAATGAGCAGTTCTTC.

The V and J genes are TRBV20-1 and TRBJ1-5; unclear D gene. Trimming took off 5 bases at V and 4 bases at J, with 6 bases between the two ends. This CDR3 has 11 amino acids. Looked up from germline, CDR1 is DFQATT and CDR2 is SNEGSKA (reference sequence). The CDR3 DNA sequence: TGCAGTGCTGGATTTAATCAGCCCCAGCATTTT. Translation gives CSAGFNQPQHF.

The genes are TRBV7-2 and TRBJ1-2, with no clear D. CDR1 and CDR2 (germline): SGHTA, FQGNSA. Trimming stripped 1 base from V and 7 bases from J, with 16 bases between. The CDR3 totals 15 residues. As DNA, the CDR3 is TGTGCCAGCAGCTTAGTAGGAGCTAACTTGGGTGGCTACACCTTC. This translates into CASSLVGANLGGYTF. Full variable domain (remainder filled in from reference TRBV7-2 and TRBJ1-2): GAGVSQSPSNKVTEKGKDVELRCDPISGHTALYWYRQSLGQGLEFLIYFQGNSAPDKSGLPSDRFSAERTGGSVSTLTIQRTQQEDSAVYLCASSLVGANLGGYTFGSGTRLTVV.

The J gene is TRBJ2-1, the V gene TRBV20-1; D gene uncertain. The CDR3 is 10 residues long. Looked up from germline, CDR1 is DFQATT and CDR2 is SNEGSKA (reference sequence). V gave up 4 bases and J gave up 9 bases, with 7 bases separating them. CDR3 protein: CSAKVTEQFF. The CDR3 DNA reads as TGCAGTGCTAAGGTAACTGAGCAGTTCTTC.

The V and J genes are TRBV18 and TRBJ1-5; D remains ambiguous. CDR3 length: 13 residues. The germline CDR1 and CDR2 sequences are KGHSH and LQKENI. Trimming took off 5 bases at V and 7 bases at J, with 12 bases between the two ends. This chain's CDR3 is CASSEAAGQPQHF. The CDR3 DNA reads as TGTGCCAGCTCAGAAGCGGCGGGCCAGCCCCAGCATTTT. The full variable domain, its missing parts supplied by reference TRBV18 and TRBJ1-5, is NAGVMQNPRHLVRRRGQEARLRCSPMKGHSHVYWYRQLPEEGLKFMVYLQKENIIDESGMPKERFSAEFPKEGPSILRIQQVVRGDSAAYFCASSEAAGQPQHFGDGTRLSIL.

J is TRBJ1-5 and V is TRBV7-9; TRBD1 matches at 7 bases. CDR3 size: 14 residues. Germline CDR1 reads SEHNR; CDR2 reads FQNEAQ (reference sequence). Unmatched junction bases numbered 9, after V lost 4 bases and J lost 9 bases. The chain's CDR3 is CASSSDRTLGPQHF. CDR3 DNA sequence: TGTGCCAGCAGCTCGGACAGGACTTTAGGGCCCCAGCATTTT.

CDR3 residues: CASSPWTGAVRSPLHF. CDR3 nucleotides: TGTGCCAGTAGTCCCTGGACGGGTGCCGTTAGGTCACCCCTCCACTTT. This chain links TRBV19 with TRBJ1-6; D gene uncertain. CDR3 length equals 16 residues. The ends were cut back, 5 bases at V and 10 bases at J, with 21 bases in the middle. Germline V gene sequence: CDR1 LNHDA, CDR2 SQIVND (reference sequence). Based on the CDR3 plus reference TRBV19 and TRBJ1-6, the full variable domain is DGGITQSPKYLFRKEGQNVTLSCEQNLNHDAMYWYRQDPGQGLRLIYYSQIVNDFQKGDIAEGYSVSREKKESFPLTVTSAQKNPTAFYLCASSPWTGAVRSPLHFGNGTRLTVT.

J is TRBJ2-3 and V is TRBV27; 9 positions match TRBD1. The CDR3 loop spans 15 amino acids. In germline, CDR1 is MNHEY, CDR2 SMNVEV (reference sequence). Trimming took 4 bases from V and 0 from J; bases not matched to a gene: 2. CDR3 bases: TGTGCCAGCAGTTGGACAGGGGCTAGCACAGATACGCAGTATTTT. Translated, it gives CASSWTGASTDTQYF.

The chain is built from TRBV13 and TRBJ2-7, with D tentatively TRBD1 or TRBD2 (5 bases each). Per the germline V gene, CDR1 is PRHDT and CDR2 is FYEKMQ (reference sequence). V was trimmed by 5 bases and J by 3 bases, leaving 14 bases between them. The CDR3 extends over 14 amino acids. The CDR3 spells CASSNRDLHYEQYF. As DNA, the CDR3 is TGTGCCAGCAGCAACCGGGACCTCCACTACGAGCAGTACTTC.

The chain is built from TRBV28 and TRBJ1-4; possible D gene TRBD1, 5 bases. Germline CDR1 MDHEN, CDR2 SYDVKM. V shed 4 bases and J shed 8 bases, with 14 bases lying between them. The CDR3 totals 14 residues. DNA for the CDR3: TGTGCCAGCAGTTCCGGGACCGAGGGGGAAAAACTGTTTTTT. Amino acid sequence: CASSSGTEGEKLFF.

This clone was observed once. The chain carries TRBV7-8 and TRBJ2-4, with 13 bases fitting TRBD2. Trimming took 5 bases from V and 0 from J; bases not matched to a gene: 7. Germline loops: CDR1 SGHVS, CDR2 FQNEAQ. The CDR3 runs to 18 residues. The CDR3 here is CASSVRGLAGIAKNIQYF. The CDR3 region has the DNA TGTGCCAGCAGCGTAAGGGGACTAGCGGGAATAGCCAAAAACATTCAGTACTTC. Supplemented by reference TRBV7-8 and TRBJ2-4, the full variable domain reads GAGVSQSPRYKVAKRGQDVALRCDPISGHVSLFWYQQALGQGPEFLTYFQNEAQLDKSGLPSDRFFAERPEGSVSTLKIQRTQQEDSAVYLCASSVRGLAGIAKNIQYFGAGTRLSVL.

The rearrangement joins TRBV5-6 to TRBJ1-6; no clear D gene. Germline V CDR1 and CDR2: SGHDT, YYEEEE. V shed 0 bases and J shed 8 bases, with 6 bases lying between them. The CDR3 totals 13 residues. The CDR3 region has the DNA TGTGCCAGCAGCTTGGTCCCTGATTCACCCCTCCACTTT. Amino acid sequence: CASSLVPDSPLHF.

This CDR3 reads CASKRGATNEKLFF. As DNA, the CDR3 is TGTGCCAGCAAACGGGGGGCCACCAATGAAAAACTGTTTTTT. The chain employs TRBV7-2 and TRBJ1-4; the D gene is possibly TRBD1 (6 bases). Trimming removed 7 bases at V and 5 bases at J, with 14 bases between. Germline values: CDR1 SGHTA, CDR2 FQGNSA. The CDR3 totals 14 residues.

This chain uses TRBV6-2 or TRBV6-3 with TRBJ1-5; D perhaps matches TRBD1 (6 bases). The V gene's germline CDR1 is MNHEY and CDR2 SVGEGT. This CDR3 region has 17 residues. Trimming shortened V by 2 bases and J by 1 base, and 15 bases separated the two germline ends. The CDR3 reads CASSYGIWGASNQPQHF. DNA for the CDR3: TGTGCCAGCAGTTACGGGATCTGGGGGGCAAGCAATCAGCCCCAGCATTTT.

The chain has TRBV5-5 and TRBJ1-1; D unresolved. CDR3 length equals 13 residues. CDR1 is SGHKS, CDR2 YYEKEE, per germline (reference sequence). V was clipped by 4 bases and J by 10 bases, with 17 bases between them. The CDR3, as DNA: TGTGCCAGCAGCGCCGAGATAAAAGGAAGAGCTTTCTTT. This gives the protein CASSAEIKGRAFF.

The chain couples TRBV15 to TRBJ2-7; TRBD1 agrees at 9 bases. The CDR3 sequence is 15 residues long. V lost 3 bases to trimming and J lost 2 bases; unmatched junction nucleotides: 5. CDR1 and CDR2 from the germline V gene are LNHNV and YYDKDF (reference sequence). The CDR3: CATSSPDRGTYEQYV. The CDR3 DNA is TGTGCCACCAGCAGTCCGGACAGGGGTACCTACGAGCAGTACGTC.

The chain couples TRBV13 to TRBJ2-3; the D gene is possibly TRBD2 (5 bases). Germline CDR1 and CDR2: PRHDT and FYEKMQ (reference sequence). This CDR3 contains 18 residues. V was cut by 8 bases and J by 2 bases, with 26 bases left in between. The CDR3 is CASSTLGVNNLLTDTQYF. In nucleotides, the CDR3 is TGTGCCAGCTCCACCCTGGGAGTCAACAATCTCCTCACAGATACGCAGTATTTT.

The CDR3 coding sequence is TGTGCCAGCAGCATAACAGAGATACACTACGAGCAGTACTTC. This translates into CASSITEIHYEQYF. This rearrangement joins TRBV7-8 to TRBJ2-7; no reliable D call. Per the germline V gene, CDR1 is SGHVS and CDR2 is FQNEAQ. The CDR3 loop spans 14 amino acids. Trimming removed 5 bases at V and 3 bases at J, with 14 bases between.

The table lists this clone with many counts. Mismatch with germline at one junction end may stem from a read error. V gene TRBV7-8 combines with J gene TRBJ1-2, with D unresolved. Germline V lookup: CDR1 SGHVS, CDR2 FQNEAQ. CDR3 length: 13 residues. CDR3 DNA sequence: TGTGCCAGCAGCTTAGGATTTGGGCGGGGTGAAAGCTTC. Its translation is CASSLGFGRGESF.

The chain couples TRBV7-9 to TRBJ1-6, with 7 bases aligning to TRBD1. Germline CDR1 reads SEHNR; CDR2 reads FQNEAQ (reference sequence). This CDR3 comprises 13 residues. Trimming took 4 bases from V and 14 from J; bases not matched to a gene: 8. CDR3 protein: CASSYGQATTLHF. The DNA for the CDR3 is TGTGCCAGCAGCTACGGACAGGCAACCACCCTCCACTTT.

This chain joins TRBV11-2 and TRBJ2-5, with 7 bases fitting TRBD1. CDR3 length equals 14 residues. The germline V gene has CDR1 SGHAT and CDR2 FQNNGV. Trimming took 5 bases from V and 5 from J; bases not matched to a gene: 8. The CDR3 nucleotides are TGTGCCAGCAGCCTAAGGACAGGAGTGGAGACCCAGTACTTC. It codes for CASSLRTGVETQYF.

The chain combines TRBV29-1 with TRBJ1-2, with D possibly TRBD1 on 6 matching bases. Trimming took 6 bases from V and 4 from J, leaving 12 bases between them. The germline gives CDR1 SQVTM, CDR2 ANQGSEA. There are 12 residues in the CDR3. DNA of the CDR3: TGCAGCGTGGGGGACACGATCTATGGCTACACCTTC. This encodes CSVGDTIYGYTF. The whole variable domain, remainder taken from reference TRBV29-1 and TRBJ1-2, is SAVISQKPSRDICQRGTSLTIQCQVDSQVTMMFWYRQQPGQSLTLIATANQGSEATYESGFVIDKFPISRPNLTFSTLTVSNMSPEDSSIYLCSVGDTIYGYTFGSGTRLTVV.

The chain recombines TRBV28 with TRBJ1-3; D possibly corresponds to TRBD1 (5 bases). The germline gives CDR1 MDHEN, CDR2 SYDVKM. The CDR3 runs 15 residues. Trimming shortened V by 5 bases and J by 1 base, and 12 bases separated the two germline ends. For the CDR3, the DNA is TGTGCCAGCAGTCTACAGGTAGAGTCTGGAAACACCATATATTTT. It codes for CASSLQVESGNTIYF. Complete variable domain (other parts from reference TRBV28 and TRBJ1-3): DVKVTQSSRYLVKRTGEKVFLECVQDMDHENMFWYRQDPGLGLRLIYFSYDVKMKEKGDIPEGYSVSREKKERFSLILESASTNQTSMYLCASSLQVESGNTIYFGEGSWLTVV.